The next 6 T cell receptor beta chains were all read from a single sample in a study of cytomegalovirus exposure and HLA in healthy donors. Using immunoSEQ multiplex PCR, the repertoire was profiled, and TCRdb retains in-frame clones only, with some absent. Of approximately 160,000 clones listed, 91% are singletons. What was sequenced was PBMCs. The receptors originated from a woman between 18 and 30 years old in good health and CMV-seropositive.

The chain recombines TRBV13 with TRBJ2-3; D ambiguous. The CDR3 has 12 residues. Trimming removed 0 bases at V and 6 bases at J, with 4 bases between. Germline CDR1 PRHDT, CDR2 FYEKMQ (reference sequence). The CDR3 DNA reads as TGTGCCAGCAGCTTAGGACGGGATACGCAGTATTTT. It codes for CASSLGRDTQYF.

This chain links TRBV29-1 with TRBJ2-3, with 8 bases identical to TRBD1. The CDR3 totals 15 residues. From germline, CDR1 is SQVTM and CDR2 ANQGSEA. With 3 bases clipped from V and 0 bases from J, the junction kept 5 bases outside the gene matches. Here the CDR3 DNA reads TGCAGCGTTGAGGGGGACAGGATTAGCACAGATACGCAGTATTTT. It encodes CSVEGDRISTDTQYF.

The table lists this clone with a count of one. The sample has other DNA sequences that encode this CDR3 too. The chain joins TRBV6-5 to TRBJ2-7; TRBD1 might be the D (7 bases). Trimming removed 0 bases at V and 1 base at J, with 10 bases between. The length of the CDR3 is 15 residues. CDR1 is MNHEY, CDR2 SVGAGI, per germline. CDR3 DNA: TGTGCCAGCAGTTACTCGGCAGGGGGGTCCTACGAGCAGTACTTC. Translated: CASSYSAGGSYEQYF.

V gene TRBV7-9 combines with J gene TRBJ1-2; D is uncertain. The germline gives CDR1 SEHNR, CDR2 FQNEAQ (reference sequence). V gave up 1 base and J gave up 5 bases, with 8 bases separating them. The length of the CDR3 is 13 residues. CDR3 sequence: CASSLESGYGYTF. Here the CDR3 DNA reads TGTGCCAGCAGCTTAGAATCGGGATATGGCTACACCTTC.

The V call is TRBV12-1, the J call TRBJ2-7; the DNA was not compared with TRBD2, the D call given in the table. TRBV12-1 counts as a pseudogene. The CDR3 totals 19 residues. The CDR3 nucleotides are TGTGCCAGCAGCTTGGGGGTGAGGGCTAGCGGGACTCCGGGGTACGAGCAGTACTTC. Translation gives CASSLGVRASGTPGYEQYF.

The sample holds one count of this clone. This sequence joins TRBV25-1 and TRBJ2-5; possible D gene TRBD1, 5 bases. The CDR3 consists of 14 residues. Germline V gene data show CDR1 as MGHDK and CDR2 as SYGVNS. The ends were cut back, 8 bases at V and 3 bases at J, with 16 bases in the middle. CDR3 protein: CASGLDSLKETQYF. CDR3 sequence (DNA): TGTGCCAGCGGTTTAGACAGTCTCAAAGAGACCCAGTACTTC.